The next 21 T cell receptor beta chains were all read from a single sample in a study of PD-1 blockade in classical Hodgkin lymphoma. Time point indicated: cycle 4 day 1 (C4D1), after six to seven weeks of nivolumab. All patients experienced relapse after autologous stem cell transplantation, and brentuximab vedotin exposure was variable. From thawed PBMCs, CD4+ T cells were purified using magnetic negative selection. Generated by immunoSEQ multiplex PCR, the TCRdb table keeps only in-frame clones and is missing some. The sample has under 15,000 clones; more than 70% are singletons. The sequences come from CD4+ T cells from blood, collected before the fourth cycle of nivolumab. The origin of the receptors is a human donor with classical Hodgkin lymphoma.

CDR3 sequence reads: CASSVALQPPQYF. DNA for the CDR3: TGTGCCAGCAGCGTAGCTCTCCAACCTCCTCAGTACTTC. V and J are TRBV9 and TRBJ2-4; D is uncertain. The V gene's germline CDR1 is SGDLS and CDR2 YYNGEE. The CDR3 spans 13 residues. The V end was cut by 0 bases, the J end by 12 bases, with 13 bases between.

The table lists this clone with a few counts. This sequence joins TRBV9 and TRBJ2-3, with a possible D match to TRBD1 (6 bases). CDR3 size: 14 residues. Trimming shortened V by 8 bases and J by 1 base, and 14 bases separated the two germline ends. Germline V gene data show CDR1 as SGDLS and CDR2 as YYNGEE. The CDR3 DNA follows: TGTGCCAGTTCAGGGGAATTCGGCACAGATACGCAGTATTTT. Protein product: CASSGEFGTDTQYF.

The V gene is TRBV27, the J gene TRBJ2-2; 8 bases agree with TRBD1. The CDR3 length is 15 residues. With 6 bases clipped from V and 3 bases from J, the junction kept 6 bases outside the gene matches. CDR1 and CDR2 (germline): MNHEY, SMNVEV (reference sequence). The CDR3 DNA reads TGTGCCAGCAGCCGGACAGGGTCGGACACCGGGGAGCTGTTTTTT. Amino acid sequence: CASSRTGSDTGELFF.

The gene calls are TRBV28 and TRBJ1-2; D may be TRBD1 (5 bases). V shed 6 bases and J shed 8 bases, with 19 bases lying between them. The CDR3 consists of 14 residues. Germline V gives CDR1 MDHEN, CDR2 SYDVKM. CDR3 region: CASSPGRPVRGYTF. CDR3 nucleotides: TGTGCCAGCAGCCCGGGACGGCCCGTTCGAGGCTACACCTTC.

This clone was seen a single time. This chain joins TRBV9 and TRBJ1-1; D gene uncertain. V lost 0 bases, J lost 3 bases, and 6 bases lay in between. The CDR3 extends over 13 amino acids. CDR1 is SGDLS, CDR2 YYNGEE, per germline. CDR3 DNA: TGTGCCAGCAGCGTAGGGCAGGACACTGAAGCTTTCTTT. Translated: CASSVGQDTEAFF.

The chain links TRBV30 to TRBJ2-1; 12 bases are a match to TRBD2. The germline CDR1 and CDR2 sequences are GTSNPN and SVGIG (reference sequence). V was clipped by 0 bases and J by 4 bases; unmatched bases: 4. The CDR3 extends over 16 amino acids. The CDR3 is CAWSVGLAGRYNEQFF. CDR3 DNA sequence: TGTGCCTGGAGTGTAGGACTAGCGGGGAGGTACAATGAGCAGTTCTTC.

The V call is TRBV5-4, the J call TRBJ1-2; maybe TRBD1 (6 bases). The ends were cut back, 4 bases at V and 3 bases at J, with 16 bases in the middle. The CDR3 consists of 15 residues. From germline, CDR1 is SGHNT and CDR2 YYREEE (reference sequence). CDR3 nucleotide sequence: TGTGCCAGCAGCCTGGAGGGGGGTGGGTACTATGGCTACACCTTC. It translates to CASSLEGGGYYGYTF.

The gene calls are TRBV5-6 and TRBJ2-1; D is unresolved. Per the germline V gene, CDR1 is SGHDT and CDR2 is YYEEEE. This CDR3 has 13 amino acids. With 1 base removed from V and 14 bases from J, the gap between germline ends came to 16 bases. The CDR3 DNA sequence: TGTGCCAGCAGCTTGATCGGAAGGACCGCTGAGTTCTTC. This codes for CASSLIGRTAEFF. Complete variable domain (other parts from reference TRBV5-6 and TRBJ2-1): DAGVTQSPTHLIKTRGQQVTLRCSPKSGHDTVSWYQQALGQGPQFIFQYYEEEERQRGNFPDRFSGHQFPNYSSELNVNALLLGDSALYLCASSLIGRTAEFFGPGTRLTVL.

This clone has only a few counts. This chain uses TRBV7-2 with TRBJ1-1; D remains ambiguous. Germline CDR1 and CDR2: SGHTA and FQGNSA. With 6 bases removed from V and 3 bases from J, the gap between germline ends came to 5 bases. CDR3 size: 11 residues. The CDR3 DNA is TGTGCCAGCAGAGCGGACACTGAAGCTTTCTTT. Amino acids: CASRADTEAFF.

The DNA of the CDR3 is TGTGCCATGCGCGGGACTAGCGGAACGAACACCGGGGAGCTGTTTTTT. Amino acid sequence: CAMRGTSGTNTGELFF. The rearrangement uses TRBV10-3 and TRBJ2-2; 11 nucleotides match TRBD2. J was trimmed by 0 bases and V by 9 bases; bases with no gene match: 6. Germline V lookup: CDR1 ENHRY, CDR2 SYGVKD. CDR3 length: 16 amino acids.

This chain links TRBV13 with TRBJ1-2; the D gene is possibly TRBD1 (6 bases). The length of the CDR3 is 12 residues. Per the germline V gene, CDR1 is PRHDT and CDR2 is FYEKMQ (reference sequence). The V gene lost 1 base and the J gene lost 8 bases, with 8 bases spanning the gap. The CDR3 DNA follows: TGTGCCAGCAGCTTAGCTGGGGGCGGCTACACCTTC. It translates to CASSLAGGGYTF.

J is TRBJ2-6 and V is TRBV30; possibly TRBD1 for D (6 bases). Trimming pared 2 bases from V and 1 base from J, leaving 6 bases between. The CDR3 loop spans 14 amino acids. Germline assignment: CDR1 GTSNPN and CDR2 SVGIG (reference sequence). The CDR3, as DNA: TGTGCCTGGAGTACAGGGTCTGGGGCCAACGTCCTGACTTTC. It is translated as CAWSTGSGANVLTF.

This chain links TRBV5-1 with TRBJ1-4; unclear D gene. The length of the CDR3 is 14 residues. V was cut by 1 base and J by 5 bases, with 9 bases left in between. Per germline, CDR1 SGHRS and CDR2 YFSETQ. CDR3: CASSLSPGNEKLFF. In nucleotides, the CDR3 is TGCGCCAGCAGCTTGAGTCCCGGAAATGAAAAACTGTTTTTT. The variable domain in full, with the rest retrieved from reference TRBV5-1 and TRBJ1-4, is KAGVTQTPRYLIKTRGQQVTLSCSPISGHRSVSWYQQTPGQGLQFLFEYFSETQRNKGNFPGRFSGRQFSNSRSEMNVSTLELGDSALYLCASSLSPGNEKLFFGSGTQLSVL.

V usage is TRBV7-7 and J usage is TRBJ2-5, with 12 bases fitting TRBD2. CDR3 length: 16 amino acids. CDR1 SSHAT and CDR2 FNYEAQ come from the germline V gene (reference sequence). Trimming took 5 bases from V and 5 from J; bases not matched to a gene: 9. The CDR3 DNA is TGTGCCAGCAGCCCACGGACTAGCGGGATGGGCGAGACCCAGTACTTC. It codes for CASSPRTSGMGETQYF.

The chain combines TRBV7-9 with TRBJ1-1, with D tentatively TRBD1 (6 bases). The CDR3 is made up of 14 amino acids. Germline V lookup: CDR1 SEHNR, CDR2 FQNEAQ (reference sequence). The V end lost 4 bases, the J end lost 4 bases, and 13 bases lay between the germline ends. As DNA, the CDR3 is TGTGCCAGCAGCTCACAGGGACTGGTCACTGAAGCTTTCTTT. Amino acid sequence: CASSSQGLVTEAFF.

This chain joins TRBV16 and TRBJ2-5, with TRBD1 matching 7 bases. Germline V gene sequence: CDR1 KGHSY, CDR2 FQNENV. V lost 1 base and J lost 5; bases outside the gene matches: 4. CDR3 length: 14 residues. The CDR3 nucleotides read TGTGCCAGCAGCCAATTCGACAGGGTTGAGACCCAGTACTTC. As protein: CASSQFDRVETQYF.

The chain carries TRBV6-6 and TRBJ2-5, with D tentatively TRBD2 (6 bases). There are 14 residues in the CDR3. The germline gives CDR1 MNHNY, CDR2 SVGAGI (reference sequence). V shed 8 bases and J shed 3 bases, with 16 bases lying between them. The chain's CDR3 is CASSRRATEETQYF. The CDR3 nucleotides are TGTGCCAGCTCACGGAGGGCGACGGAAGAGACCCAGTACTTC.

This clone was detected a few times. The chain couples TRBV7-3 to TRBJ2-2; possible D gene TRBD1, 5 bases. V lost 5 bases, J lost 0 bases, and 10 bases lay in between. The CDR3 is made up of 15 amino acids. CDR1 is SGHTA and CDR2 is FQGTGA in the germline V gene. The CDR3 here is CASSQGGANTGELFF. In DNA, the CDR3 is TGTGCCAGCAGCCAGGGTGGGGCGAACACCGGGGAGCTGTTTTTT.

The chain couples TRBV6-1 to TRBJ2-7; D might be TRBD1 (6 bases). Deletions cut 3 bases from V and 3 bases from J, with 12 bases between. The CDR3 extends over 14 amino acids. CDR1 is MNHNS, CDR2 SASEGT, per germline. The CDR3 sequence is CASSEGDTVYEQYF. CDR3 DNA sequence: TGTGCCAGCAGTGAGGGGGACACGGTCTACGAGCAGTACTTC.

Here the CDR3 reads CASSSSRSSYNEQFF. CDR3 nucleotide sequence: TGTGCCAGCAGCTCTAGCCGTAGCTCCTACAATGAGCAGTTCTTC. The chain carries TRBV7-3 and TRBJ2-1; D is possibly TRBD2 (5 bases). The CDR3 spans 15 residues. With 4 bases removed from V and 0 bases from J, the gap between germline ends came to 10 bases. Germline-derived CDR1 and CDR2 are SGHTA and FQGTGA. Using reference TRBV7-3 and TRBJ2-1 for the parts outside the CDR3, the full variable domain is GAGVSQTPSNKVTEKGKYVELRCDPISGHTALYWYRQSLGQGPEFLIYFQGTGAADDSGLPNDRFFAVRPEGSVSTLKIQRTERGDSAVYLCASSSSRSSYNEQFFGPGTRLTVL.

The V call is TRBV5-1, the J call TRBJ2-4; a possible D gene is TRBD2 (5 bases). Germline V gene sequence: CDR1 SGHRS, CDR2 YFSETQ. The germline V and J ends were trimmed by 2 bases and 12 bases, with 18 bases remaining between them. The CDR3 is 14 amino acids. As DNA, the CDR3 is TGCGCCAGCAGCTTACTCCTATTCCCCCGGGATCAGTACTTC. Protein sequence: CASSLLLFPRDQYF.